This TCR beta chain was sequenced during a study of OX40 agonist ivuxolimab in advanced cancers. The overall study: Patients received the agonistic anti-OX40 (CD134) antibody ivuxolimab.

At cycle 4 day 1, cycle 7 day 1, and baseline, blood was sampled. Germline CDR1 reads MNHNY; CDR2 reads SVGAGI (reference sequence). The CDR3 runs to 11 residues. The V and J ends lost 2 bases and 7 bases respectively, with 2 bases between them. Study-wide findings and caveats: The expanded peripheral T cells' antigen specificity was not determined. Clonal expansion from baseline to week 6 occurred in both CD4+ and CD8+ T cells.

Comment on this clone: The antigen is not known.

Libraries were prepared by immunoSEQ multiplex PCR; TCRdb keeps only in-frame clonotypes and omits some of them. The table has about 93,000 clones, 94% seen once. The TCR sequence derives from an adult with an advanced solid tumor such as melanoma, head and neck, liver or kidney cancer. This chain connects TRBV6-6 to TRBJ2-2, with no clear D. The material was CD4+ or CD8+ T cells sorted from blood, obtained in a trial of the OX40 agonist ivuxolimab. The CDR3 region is CASSYGGELFF. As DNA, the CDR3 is TGTGCCAGCAGTTACGGCGGGGAGCTGTTTTTT.